This TCR beta chain was captured by sequencing in a study of blood T cells in healthy people across ages. This clonotype was counted between two and nine times. The antigen is unknown. Regarding the study as a whole: Older age coincided with a roughly linear decline in TCR beta diversity per million T cells.

CDR3 length: 15 residues. Germline CDR1 MNHEY, CDR2 SVGEGT. Germline trimming cut 1 base from V and 4 bases from J; bases unmatched to any gene: 6. Each sample yielded at least 6 million isolated PBMCs. Alongside a J-beta primer mix, a sample-barcoded 5' primer served in a second PCR lasting 7 to 11 cycles. Via MiXCR, TCRdb re-called the 5' RACE reads, giving one row per CDR3 protein. The sample consists of roughly 860,000 distinct CDR3 sequences, around 62% of them appearing once. The sequenced sample consisted of blood. The TCR was taken from a man aged 30 to 39 in good health. The rearrangement joins TRBV6-2 or TRBV6-3 to TRBJ1-2; the match to TRBD1 covers 7 bases. The CDR3 DNA reads as TGTGCCAGCAGTTACTACGGACAGGATACCTATGGCTACACCTTC. This encodes CASSYYGQDTYGYTF.